This TCR beta chain derives from a study of tissue T cells after allogeneic stem cell transplantation. Notes on the study in general: Anatomically similar tissues had similar TCR repertoires within each patient. The study did not identify alloreactive or antigen-specific tissue TCRs, and some clones might be persisting host cells. In patients and mice, blood and spleen missed much of tissue repertoire.

CDR3 length: 12 residues. Germline CDR1 reads MSHET; CDR2 reads SYDVDS. Trimming stripped 3 bases from V and 3 bases from J, with 6 bases between. Comments on this clone: Its antigen is undetermined. Gene names refer to mouse genes. The read ends 1 residue shy of where the CDR3 ends; the end is completed using the germline J gene.

Survey-depth TCRbeta CDR3 sequencing reported V/J genes and productive frequencies. Sequencing used immunoSEQ multiplex PCR; TCRdb keeps in-frame clones, though not all of them. The sample has approximately 45,000 clones; around 70% are singletons. What was sequenced was sorted cells pooled from one or two spleens. This receptor was taken from a pool of C57BL/6 mice in good health. The chain is built from TRBV29 and TRBJ2-7; D is unclear. CDR3 bases read: TGTGCTAGCAGTTTGGACGGCTATGAACAGTAC. Amino acids: CASSLDGYEQY. The full CDR3 reads CASSLDGYEQYF.